This TCR beta chain derives from a study of blood T cell repertoires in COVID-19. During active infection, Seattle patients enrolled and were then monitored through disease. Germline CDR1 is SGHAT and CDR2 is FQNNGV. Germline trimming cut 0 bases from V and 12 bases from J; bases unmatched to any gene: 14. The CDR3 spans 17 residues. Measured with immunoSEQ multiplex PCR; TCRdb has only the in-frame clones, and not every one. The table has about 56,000 clones, roughly nine tenths seen once. The receptor was derived from a woman aged 55-70 years with COVID-19, enrolled during active disease. The specimen sequenced was peripheral blood. The chain couples TRBV11-2 to TRBJ1-1; TRBD1 agrees at 12 bases. The CDR3 DNA sequence: TGTGCCAGCAGCTTAGAAGGGGGCCGCGGGACAGGGGGCTCGACTTTCTTT. Translating gives CASSLEGGRGTGGSTFF.